The clone carrying this T cell receptor beta chain was found many times. As yet, its antigen is unknown. The sample belongs to a study of Graves' ophthalmopathy and Graves' hyperthyroidism. Study-wide results and caveats: Most thyroid-expanded clonotypes exceeding 0.001 frequency were also found in blood. The 13-signature model separated ophthalmopathy from stable hyperthyroidism at approximately 91% sensitivity and around 81% specificity. Both an approximately 70% sensitivity and an approximately 72% specificity characterized the model's predictions of ophthalmopathy progression.

Scientists amplified the TCR beta CDR3 regions from RNA transcripts. RT-PCR with HTBI primers came first, then second-round multiplex PCR. TCRdb reprocessed the multiplex PCR reads with MiXCR, giving one entry per CDR3 protein. The table has about 640,000 distinct CDR3 sequences, about 38% seen once. The sample comprised peripheral blood. This sequence was found in an adult man with Graves' ophthalmopathy.

CDR3 residues: CASSQDRGYSEKLFF. In nucleotides, the CDR3 is TGCGCCAGCAGCCAAGATCGGGGGTATAGCGAAAAACTGTTTTTT. The chain couples TRBV4-3 to TRBJ1-4, with D possibly TRBD1 on 5 matching bases. Trimming stripped 0 bases from V and 8 bases from J, with 13 bases between. The length of the CDR3 is 15 residues. The germline V gene has CDR1 LGHNA and CDR2 YSLEER.